Each of the 27 T cell receptor beta chains below was sequenced from the same sample in a study of siplizumab effects on memory and regulatory T cells. Only in-frame clones appear in the TCRdb table, and some are missing; sequencing was by immunoSEQ multiplex PCR. The top ten hold around 18% of the sample, which has tens of thousands of clones, 85% to 95% seen once. The material sequenced was CD8+ T cells sorted from blood. The source is a human donor in good health.

The rearrangement joins TRBV5-1 to TRBJ2-1; D is perhaps TRBD1 or TRBD2 (7 bases each). The V gene lost 4 bases and the J gene lost 8 bases, with 19 bases spanning the gap. The length of the CDR3 is 15 residues. Germline V lookup: CDR1 SGHRS, CDR2 YFSETQ. The CDR3, as DNA: TGCGCCAGCAGCCATCTCGACAGGGAGGGGGATGAGCAGTTCTTC. Its protein is CASSHLDREGDEQFF.

The gene calls are TRBV6-5 and TRBJ1-1; 7 bases are a match to TRBD1. CDR1 is MNHEY, CDR2 SVGAGI, per germline. CDR3 length: 15 amino acids. V lost 2 bases, J lost 6 bases, and 9 bases stayed unmatched. The CDR3 loop is CASSYTTTGWAEAFF. As DNA, the CDR3 is TGTGCCAGCAGTTACACTACGACAGGGTGGGCTGAAGCTTTCTTT.

This chain joins TRBV28 and TRBJ1-2, with TRBD1 as a possible D gene (6 bases). Germline V gene lookup returns CDR1 MDHEN and CDR2 SYDVKM. The CDR3 totals 12 residues. The germline V and J ends were trimmed by 5 bases and 4 bases, with 8 bases remaining between them. The chain's CDR3 is CASSDRSYGYTF. As DNA, the CDR3 is TGTGCCAGCAGTGACAGGAGCTATGGCTACACCTTC.

The CDR3 here is CASSITGNYEQYF. In DNA form, the CDR3 reads TGTGCCAGTAGTATAACAGGGAACTACGAGCAGTACTTC. The chain combines TRBV19 with TRBJ2-7; tentatively, D is TRBD1 (6 bases). Germline CDR1 LNHDA, CDR2 SQIVND (reference sequence). This CDR3 is 13 amino acids long. The V end was cut by 2 bases, the J end by 3 bases, with 8 bases between.

This clone was observed once. The rearrangement joins TRBV28 to TRBJ1-2, with D unresolved. Between the trimmed V and J ends, which lost 7 bases and 6 bases, there was a span of 9 bases. The length of the CDR3 is 11 residues. Looked up from germline, CDR1 is MDHEN and CDR2 is SYDVKM. Written as DNA, the CDR3 is TGTGCCAGCACATTCGGAGATGGCTACACCTTC. Its protein product is CASTFGDGYTF.

This chain joins TRBV2 and TRBJ1-4; D not resolved. This CDR3 is 14 amino acids long. The germline gives CDR1 SNHLY, CDR2 FYNNEI. V lost 8 bases to trimming and J lost 4 bases, with 14 bases between them. The CDR3 sequence is CASVFPRLNEKLFF. CDR3 sequence (DNA): TGTGCCAGCGTGTTCCCCCGTCTTAATGAAAAACTGTTTTTT.

The V call is TRBV7-9, the J call TRBJ2-1; TRBD2 matches 7 bases. This CDR3 is built from 16 residues. Germline values: CDR1 SEHNR, CDR2 FQNEAQ (reference sequence). The V segment lost 0 bases and the J segment 6 bases; nucleotides outside the gene matches: 8. DNA of the CDR3: TGTGCCAGCAGCTTAGCAGTTTCGGGAGGAAGCAATGAGCAGTTCTTC. Translating it yields CASSLAVSGGSNEQFF. The variable domain in full, with the rest retrieved from reference TRBV7-9 and TRBJ2-1, is DTGVSQNPRHKITKRGQNVTFRCDPISEHNRLYWYRQTLGQGPEFLTYFQNEAQLEKSRLLSDRFSAERPKGSFSTLEIQRTEQGDSAMYLCASSLAVSGGSNEQFFGPGTRLTVL.

V is TRBV7-9 and J is TRBJ2-3; 10 nucleotides align to TRBD2. Unmatched junction bases numbered 10, after V lost 6 bases and J lost 4 bases. CDR1 is SEHNR and CDR2 is FQNEAQ in the germline V gene (reference sequence). The CDR3 runs 16 residues. CDR3 sequence (DNA): TGTGCCAGCAGTGGAACTAGCGGGACCGCCCCAGATACGCAGTATTTT. It translates to CASSGTSGTAPDTQYF.

The CDR3 sequence is CASSLNQMNTEAFF. DNA for the CDR3: TGTGCCAGTAGCCTAAACCAGATGAACACTGAAGCTTTCTTT. This sequence joins TRBV19 and TRBJ1-1; D unclear. Germline V CDR1 and CDR2: LNHDA, SQIVND (reference sequence). This CDR3 spans 14 amino acids. Trimming left V 6 bases short and J 0 bases short, with 11 bases between.

The chain links TRBV27 to TRBJ2-1; D is uncertain. The CDR3 is 14 amino acids. Germline V gene data show CDR1 as MNHEY and CDR2 as SMNVEV (reference sequence). V was cut by 3 bases and J by 7 bases, with 13 bases left in between. Written as DNA, the CDR3 is TGTGCCAGCAGTTTGGACGGTGTAGGGAATGAGCAGTTCTTC. It is translated as CASSLDGVGNEQFF.

This rearrangement joins TRBV27 to TRBJ2-7; the match to TRBD2 covers 7 bases. CDR3 size: 13 residues. The junction had 9 bases not matched to a gene; V was cut back by 10 bases and J by 3 bases. Per the germline V gene, CDR1 is MNHEY and CDR2 is SMNVEV (reference sequence). CDR3 nucleotides: TGTGCCACCGCGGGCGGGAGTAGCTACGAGCAGTACTTC. Translation gives CATAGGSSYEQYF.

This chain links TRBV6-6 with TRBJ1-1, with D perhaps TRBD1 (5 bases). Trimming took 4 bases from V and 0 from J, leaving 9 bases between them. In germline, CDR1 is MNHNY, CDR2 SVGAGI (reference sequence). This CDR3 has 14 amino acids. The CDR3 sequence is CASSFGTVNTEAFF. The CDR3 DNA sequence: TGTGCCAGCAGTTTCGGGACGGTGAACACTGAAGCTTTCTTT.

The V call is TRBV11-2, the J call TRBJ1-4, with 7 bases aligning to TRBD1. J gave up 3 bases and V 3 bases, and 4 bases lay outside the gene matches. CDR3 length: 15 amino acids. CDR1 is SGHAT and CDR2 is FQNNGV in the germline V gene. Written as DNA, the CDR3 is TGTGCCAGCAGCTTTATAGGGGGCTCTAATGAAAAACTGTTTTTT. Translated, it gives CASSFIGGSNEKLFF. Combining the CDR3 with reference TRBV11-2 and TRBJ1-4 gives the whole variable domain EAGVAQSPRYKIIEKRQSVAFWCNPISGHATLYWYQQILGQGPKLLIQFQNNGVVDDSQLPKDRFSAERLKGVDSTLKIQPAKLEDSAVYLCASSFIGGSNEKLFFGSGTQLSVL.

The chain employs TRBV14 and TRBJ1-2; the D is unclear. The CDR3 covers 16 residues. CDR1 is SGHDN, CDR2 FVKESK, per germline. Trimming took 3 bases from V and 0 from J, leaving 14 bases between them. This CDR3 is CASSQERRGTNYGYTF. The CDR3 nucleotides are TGTGCCAGCAGCCAGGAAAGACGGGGAACTAACTATGGCTACACCTTC.

The chain employs TRBV6-4 and TRBJ2-6; TRBD1 matches at 8 bases. Germline V CDR1 and CDR2: MRHNA, SNTAGT. This CDR3 comprises 19 residues. V gave up 0 bases and J gave up 2 bases; unmatched junction bases: 9. The DNA for the CDR3 is TGTGCCAGCAGTGACTCGAATGCAGGGGGCGGGACTGGGGCCAACGTCCTGACTTTC. Protein sequence: CASSDSNAGGGTGANVLTF.

The chain employs TRBV7-6 and TRBJ1-1, with D possibly TRBD1 on 6 matching bases. The CDR3 totals 14 residues. Between the trimmed V and J ends, which lost 6 bases and 6 bases, there was a span of 17 bases. Per germline, CDR1 SGHVS and CDR2 FNYEAQ. CDR3 DNA sequence: TGTGCCAGCAGTTCAGCTGGGGGGGCGGCTGAAGCTTTCTTT. It yields the protein CASSSAGGAAEAFF.

The rearrangement uses TRBV2 and TRBJ2-1; weak D call: TRBD1 (5 bases). Germline CDR1 reads SNHLY; CDR2 reads FYNNEI. The V and J ends lost 3 bases and 4 bases respectively, with 10 bases between them. The CDR3 extends over 14 amino acids. The CDR3 protein is CASSDFQGYNEQFF. Written as DNA, the CDR3 is TGTGCCAGCAGTGATTTCCAGGGTTACAATGAGCAGTTCTTC.

The rearrangement uses TRBV11-2 and TRBJ2-7, with D unclear. Trimming cost V 5 bases and J 3 bases, with 11 bases left between them. CDR1 and CDR2 (germline): SGHAT, FQNNGV. The CDR3 consists of 13 residues. The CDR3 sequence is CASSQDANYEQYF. CDR3 nucleotides: TGTGCCAGCAGCCAAGACGCTAACTACGAGCAGTACTTC.

The genes are TRBV21-1 and TRBJ2-7; TRBD2, the table's D call, was not compared with the DNA. TRBV21-1 has pseudogene status. There are 17 residues in the CDR3. The CDR3 loop is CASSKCGRWIAGNEQYF. CDR3 nucleotide sequence: TGTGCCAGCAGCAAATGTGGACGTTGGATAGCGGGGAACGAGCAGTACTTC.

J is TRBJ2-7 and V is TRBV9; 11 nucleotides line up with TRBD2. The CDR3 is 15 amino acids. The germline CDR1 and CDR2 sequences are SGDLS and YYNGEE. Trimming took 0 bases from V and 5 from J; bases not matched to a gene: 4. The CDR3 loop is CASSVAETSGNEQYF. The CDR3 region has the DNA TGTGCCAGCAGCGTAGCCGAGACTAGCGGGAACGAGCAGTACTTC.

This chain connects TRBV2 to TRBJ2-5; maybe TRBD2 (5 bases). V shed 1 base and J shed 3 bases, with 9 bases lying between them. CDR1 SNHLY and CDR2 FYNNEI come from the germline V gene. This CDR3 spans 14 amino acids. The CDR3 spells CASSEGTRKETQYF. The CDR3 nucleotides read TGTGCCAGCAGTGAAGGAACTAGGAAAGAGACCCAGTACTTC.

The chain uses TRBV4-1 and TRBJ2-1; 9 bases align to TRBD2. Germline values: CDR1 MGHRA, CDR2 YSYEKL. The CDR3 is made up of 16 amino acids. V lost 4 bases to trimming and J lost 2 bases; unmatched junction nucleotides: 6. The CDR3: CASSRGGRGTYNEQFF. CDR3 sequence (DNA): TGCGCCAGCAGCCGTGGCGGGAGGGGCACCTACAATGAGCAGTTCTTC.

This chain uses TRBV19 with TRBJ2-7, with 10 nucleotides matching TRBD1. Germline assignment: CDR1 LNHDA and CDR2 SQIVND (reference sequence). This CDR3 comprises 14 residues. Trimming removed 4 bases from V and 2 bases from J; junction bases left unmatched: 2. As DNA, the CDR3 is TGTGCCAGTAGTAGGGACAGGGGAACCTACGAGCAGTACTTC. Translated, it gives CASSRDRGTYEQYF.

V is TRBV5-6 and J is TRBJ2-1, with D possibly being TRBD1 (5 bases). Germline V gene data show CDR1 as SGHDT and CDR2 as YYEEEE. The CDR3 length is 16 residues. With 1 base removed from V and 0 bases from J, the gap between germline ends came to 11 bases. CDR3 sequence: CASSLWVGHSYNEQFF. CDR3 nucleotide sequence: TGTGCCAGCAGCTTGTGGGTCGGACACTCCTACAATGAGCAGTTCTTC. Filled out from reference TRBV5-6 and TRBJ2-1, the complete variable domain reads DAGVTQSPTHLIKTRGQQVTLRCSPKSGHDTVSWYQQALGQGPQFIFQYYEEEERQRGNFPDRFSGHQFPNYSSELNVNALLLGDSALYLCASSLWVGHSYNEQFFGPGTRLTVL.

V and J are TRBV19 and TRBJ2-3; tentatively, D is TRBD2 (6 bases). Germline CDR1 is LNHDA and CDR2 is SQIVND (reference sequence). The CDR3 has 15 amino acids. Trimming stripped 1 base from V and 6 bases from J, with 14 bases between. The CDR3 protein is CASSIGSSGFDTQYF. CDR3 nucleotide sequence: TGTGCCAGTAGTATAGGGTCCAGCGGGTTCGATACGCAGTATTTT.

As concerns this clone: This specimen includes other DNA sequences encoding the same CDR3. The chain carries TRBV13 and TRBJ2-7, with D perhaps matching TRBD1 (6 bases). The V end lost 2 bases, the J end lost 5 bases, and 10 bases lay between the germline ends. This CDR3 has 13 residues. Germline V CDR1 and CDR2: PRHDT, FYEKMQ (reference sequence). The DNA for the CDR3 is TGTGCCAGCAGCTTATGGGGGCCGGACGAGCAGTACTTC. It translates to CASSLWGPDEQYF.

The V and J genes are TRBV7-8 and TRBJ1-5; TRBD1 is a possible D gene (6 bases). The CDR3 sequence is 20 residues long. V was clipped by 7 bases and J by 0 bases, with 28 bases between them. Germline-derived CDR1 and CDR2 are SGHVS and FQNEAQ. CDR3: CASIERGAGDFLYSNQPQHF. The CDR3 DNA reads as TGTGCCAGCATCGAAAGAGGGGCAGGGGACTTTTTGTATAGCAATCAGCCCCAGCATTTT.